The 29 T cell receptor beta chains in this list originate from one sample, sequenced in a study of blood T cell repertoires in COVID-19. The method was immunoSEQ multiplex PCR; TCRdb's version includes in-frame clones alone and lacks a portion of them. The sample contains 150,000 to 200,000 clones, approximately 90% of which appear only once. The source material was peripheral blood. The receptor source for this set is a woman aged 25 to 45 with acute or convalescent COVID-19.

V gene TRBV3-1 (or the pseudogene TRBV3-2) combines with J gene TRBJ2-3, with a possible D match to TRBD2 (6 bases). Germline assignment: CDR1 LGHDT and CDR2 YNNKEL (reference sequence). The CDR3 loop spans 13 amino acids. V lost 0 bases, J lost 5 bases, and 6 bases lay in between. In DNA form, the CDR3 reads TGTGCCAGCAGCCAAGAAGCGGGAGATACGCAGTATTTT. It is translated as CASSQEAGDTQYF.

In its sample, this clone was seen a few times. The chain is built from TRBV5-4 and TRBJ1-2; D perhaps matches TRBD1 (6 bases). From germline, CDR1 is SGHNT and CDR2 YYREEE (reference sequence). V dropped 4 bases and J dropped 8 bases, with 21 bases sitting between them. This CDR3 contains 15 residues. The CDR3: CASSPSGAVYRGYTF. The CDR3 DNA reads TGTGCCAGCAGCCCATCAGGGGCGGTATATAGGGGCTACACCTTC.

J is TRBJ2-3 and V is TRBV7-9; no firm D call. CDR3 length: 13 amino acids. Per germline, CDR1 SEHNR and CDR2 FQNEAQ (reference sequence). The ends were cut back, 5 bases at V and 4 bases at J, with 10 bases in the middle. DNA for the CDR3: TGTGCCAGCAGCAAGTTTCCGGCAGATACGCAGTATTTT. Translation: CASSKFPADTQYF.

This chain uses TRBV7-2 with TRBJ2-7, with 7 bases fitting TRBD1. V gave up 5 bases and J gave up 1 base; unmatched junction bases: 8. This CDR3 has 15 residues. CDR1 and CDR2 from the germline V gene are SGHTA and FQGNSA. In DNA, the CDR3 is TGTGCCAGCAGCCCGCGACAGGGTGGGTCCTACGAGCAGTACTTC. It yields the protein CASSPRQGGSYEQYF.

The V gene is TRBV5-6, the J gene TRBJ1-1; D perhaps matches TRBD1 (5 bases). V lost 1 base and J lost 1, with 8 bases in between. The germline V gene has CDR1 SGHDT and CDR2 YYEEEE. The CDR3 is made up of 14 amino acids. CDR3 region: CASSLTRANTEAFF. For the CDR3, the DNA is TGTGCCAGCAGCTTGACCAGGGCGAACACTGAAGCTTTCTTT.

This chain joins TRBV7-9 and TRBJ2-7; TRBD1 agrees at 8 bases. Germline V CDR1 and CDR2: SEHNR, FQNEAQ (reference sequence). The CDR3 length is 13 residues. Trimming removed 4 bases from V and 6 bases from J; junction bases left unmatched: 5. The CDR3 loop reads CASSSEDRVEQYF. The CDR3 region has the DNA TGTGCCAGCAGCTCGGAGGACAGGGTCGAGCAGTACTTC.

The J gene is TRBJ1-1, the V gene TRBV29-1; D is perhaps TRBD1 (6 bases). Trimming removed 4 bases at V and 11 bases at J, with 11 bases between. Germline CDR1 SQVTM, CDR2 ANQGSEA. CDR3 length: 10 amino acids. CDR3 nucleotide sequence: TGCAGCGTTGGAACAGGGAAGGCTTTCTTT. It encodes CSVGTGKAFF.

This sequence joins TRBV19 and TRBJ2-3, with 10 nucleotides matching TRBD2. CDR3 length equals 16 residues. Germline V gives CDR1 LNHDA, CDR2 SQIVND (reference sequence). J lost 1 base, V lost 5 bases, and 6 bases had no gene match. In DNA form, the CDR3 reads TGTGCCAGTAGTGGGTCGGGGACTAGCGGCACAGATACGCAGTATTTT. It is translated as CASSGSGTSGTDTQYF.

The gene calls are TRBV12-3 or TRBV12-4 and TRBJ2-5; D ambiguous. There are 13 residues in the CDR3. V shed 2 bases and J shed 1 base, with 5 bases lying between them. CDR3: CASSLSRQETQYF. The CDR3 DNA reads as TGTGCCAGCAGTTTATCTCGCCAAGAGACCCAGTACTTC.

V gene TRBV7-6 combines with J gene TRBJ2-5; the match to TRBD2 covers 8 bases. This CDR3 comprises 16 residues. The junction had 9 bases not matched to a gene; V was cut back by 1 base and J by 5 bases. Germline assignment: CDR1 SGHVS and CDR2 FNYEAQ. The CDR3 DNA sequence: TGTGCCAGCAGCTTAGAGACGGGACTAGGCTTGGAGACCCAGTACTTC. It codes for CASSLETGLGLETQYF.

The chain links TRBV9 to TRBJ2-3, with D possibly TRBD1 on 6 matching bases. The CDR3 is 15 amino acids. The V end was cut by 0 bases, the J end by 6 bases, with 14 bases between. From germline, CDR1 is SGDLS and CDR2 YYNGEE. CDR3 in amino acids: CASSVVGGVGDTQYF. The CDR3, as DNA: TGTGCCAGCAGCGTAGTAGGGGGAGTGGGGGATACGCAGTATTTT.

The rearrangement joins TRBV20-1 to TRBJ1-1; D unclear. CDR3 size: 11 residues. V dropped 1 base and J dropped 11 bases, with 11 bases sitting between them. Germline values: CDR1 DFQATT, CDR2 SNEGSKA (reference sequence). The CDR3 loop is CSARGVRKAFF. The CDR3 DNA reads TGCAGTGCTAGAGGAGTAAGAAAGGCTTTCTTT.

The rearrangement joins TRBV6-1 to TRBJ2-6; TRBD1 matches at 12 bases. Germline V gene lookup returns CDR1 MNHNS and CDR2 SASEGT. Trimming at V came to 0 bases and at J to 1 base, leaving 4 bases not matched to a gene. The CDR3 sequence is 19 residues long. This chain's CDR3 is CASSEAPGQGASGANVLTF. DNA of the CDR3: TGTGCCAGCAGTGAAGCACCGGGACAGGGGGCTTCTGGGGCCAACGTCCTGACTTTC.

The rearrangement joins TRBV7-9 to TRBJ2-7, with D maybe TRBD2 (6 bases). The length of the CDR3 is 15 residues. V shed 4 bases and J shed 0 bases, with 13 bases lying between them. Germline-derived CDR1 and CDR2 are SEHNR and FQNEAQ (reference sequence). In nucleotides, the CDR3 is TGTGCCAGCAGCTCCGCCGGGACTTTCTCCTACGAGCAGTACTTC. Translated: CASSSAGTFSYEQYF.

Only a few counts were recorded for this clone. The rearrangement joins TRBV29-1 to TRBJ1-2; no definite D call. Germline V gene lookup returns CDR1 SQVTM and CDR2 ANQGSEA. With 7 bases removed from V and 9 bases from J, the gap between germline ends came to 21 bases. This CDR3 contains 13 residues. For the CDR3, the DNA is TGCAGCGCCGTATATCCCTCGACATATAGCTACACCTTC. Translation gives CSAVYPSTYSYTF.

The V gene is TRBV29-1, the J gene TRBJ1-4; D is ambiguous. V lost 4 bases to trimming and J lost 6 bases, with 15 bases between them. The CDR3 has 14 residues. CDR1 and CDR2 from the germline V gene are SQVTM and ANQGSEA. This CDR3 reads CSVGGFGEDEKLFF. As DNA, the CDR3 is TGCAGCGTTGGCGGGTTCGGAGAGGATGAAAAACTGTTTTTT.

The CDR3 sequence: CASSRLDSDTQYF. CDR3 DNA: TGTGCCAGCAGCCGTCTGGACTCCGATACGCAGTATTTT. The chain uses TRBV5-6 and TRBJ2-3; D perhaps matches TRBD2 (5 bases). Germline V gives CDR1 SGHDT, CDR2 YYEEEE. Trimming took off 4 bases at V and 6 bases at J, with 12 bases between the two ends. CDR3 size: 13 residues. The entire variable domain, with the rest obtained from reference TRBV5-6 and TRBJ2-3, is as follows: DAGVTQSPTHLIKTRGQQVTLRCSPKSGHDTVSWYQQALGQGPQFIFQYYEEEERQRGNFPDRFSGHQFPNYSSELNVNALLLGDSALYLCASSRLDSDTQYFGPGTRLTVL.

V is TRBV13 and J is TRBJ2-7; TRBD2 agrees at 7 bases. CDR1 and CDR2 from the germline V gene are PRHDT and FYEKMQ (reference sequence). The CDR3 covers 16 residues. J lost 4 bases, V lost 1 base, and 10 bases had no gene match. The CDR3 loop reads CASSLVAQGGTYEQYF. CDR3 coding DNA: TGTGCCAGCAGCTTAGTGGCGCAGGGAGGGACTTACGAGCAGTACTTC.

This chain connects TRBV12-3 or TRBV12-4 to TRBJ1-4, with D hard to call. The CDR3 length is 12 residues. V was trimmed by 2 bases and J by 8 bases, leaving 6 bases between them. The CDR3 region has the DNA TGTGCCAGCAGTTTAAAGGAGGAAAAACTGTTTTTT. Protein: CASSLKEEKLFF.

Only a few counts were recorded for this clone. J is TRBJ2-6 and V is TRBV3-1 (or the pseudogene TRBV3-2), with D perhaps matching TRBD2 (6 bases). CDR1 and CDR2 from the germline V gene are LGHDT and YNNKEL (reference sequence). CDR3 size: 17 residues. V was pared by 1 base and J by 0 bases, with 10 bases between. The CDR3 DNA reads TGTGCCAGCAGCCAAGGGTGGCGGGGCTCTGGGGCCAACGTCCTGACTTTC. Its protein product is CASSQGWRGSGANVLTF.

The V gene is TRBV7-8, the J gene TRBJ2-2; 7 positions match TRBD2. The CDR3 runs to 17 residues. The V gene's germline CDR1 is SGHVS and CDR2 FQNEAQ. After removal of 7 bases from V and 6 bases from J, the junction contained 17 bases not matched to a gene. The CDR3 here is CASIPRQLAMVAGELFF. CDR3 sequence (DNA): TGTGCCAGCATCCCCCGTCAACTAGCGATGGTAGCCGGGGAGCTGTTTTTT.

The chain uses TRBV11-3 and TRBJ2-2; D gene ambiguous. CDR3 length equals 14 residues. Germline CDR1 SGHNT, CDR2 YENEEA. The V end was cut by 2 bases, the J end by 0 bases, with 4 bases between. The CDR3 region has the DNA TGTGCCAGCAGCTTATTCGCGAACACCGGGGAGCTGTTTTTT. Translating it yields CASSLFANTGELFF.

This chain uses TRBV7-2 with TRBJ2-3, with D unresolved. The CDR3 has 15 residues. Germline values: CDR1 SGHTA, CDR2 FQGNSA. V was trimmed by 1 base and J by 4 bases, leaving 12 bases between them. The CDR3 loop is CASSLDREPADTQYF. CDR3 DNA sequence: TGTGCCAGCAGCTTAGACCGCGAACCGGCAGATACGCAGTATTTT.

The V call is TRBV12-3 or TRBV12-4, the J call TRBJ2-7; no clear D. The CDR3 contains 13 residues. V was shortened by 3 bases and J by 6 bases, with 12 bases between the two germline ends. The CDR3 nucleotides are TGTGCCAGCAGTTTTAATGGGCCGGTCGAGCAGTACTTC. Its protein is CASSFNGPVEQYF.

The chain uses TRBV4-2 and TRBJ2-7; TRBD2 is a possible D gene (5 bases). Trimming pared 7 bases from V and 6 bases from J, leaving 19 bases between. There are 14 residues in the CDR3. CDR1 LGHNA and CDR2 YNFKEQ come from the germline V gene. In DNA, the CDR3 is TGTGCCAGCAAGGAGGAGACTTCCCCCCGCGAGCAGTACTTC. Encoded protein: CASKEETSPREQYF.

In this sample, this clone turned up once. V usage is TRBV15 and J usage is TRBJ1-2; 11 bases match TRBD1. This CDR3 contains 15 residues. Germline trimming cut 3 bases from V and 5 bases from J; bases unmatched to any gene: 5. The V gene's germline CDR1 is LNHNV and CDR2 YYDKDF (reference sequence). The CDR3 nucleotides read TGTGCCACCAGCAGCGGACAGGGGGCGAAATATGGCTACACCTTC. Translating gives CATSSGQGAKYGYTF.

This chain joins TRBV7-2 and TRBJ2-4; D remains unclear. Germline V lookup: CDR1 SGHTA, CDR2 FQGNSA. CDR3 size: 14 residues. V lost 5 bases, J lost 9 bases, and 17 bases lay in between. CDR3 in DNA: TGTGCCAGCAGCCCCCCGTCCGTCCCGGGCATTCAGTACTTC. Its translation: CASSPPSVPGIQYF.

V is TRBV5-6 and J is TRBJ1-5; D call uncertain. The germline V gene has CDR1 SGHDT and CDR2 YYEEEE. The CDR3 length is 12 residues. V lost 3 bases to trimming and J lost 5 bases, with 6 bases between them. The DNA for the CDR3 is TGTGCCAGCAGCTCCCTCTATCAGCCCCAGCATTTT. Protein sequence: CASSSLYQPQHF.

The chain combines TRBV18 with TRBJ1-1; 7 bases line up with TRBD1. The CDR3 runs to 14 residues. Germline CDR1 and CDR2: KGHSH and LQKENI. Trimming removed 5 bases from V and 3 bases from J; junction bases left unmatched: 6. The CDR3 DNA reads TGTGCCAGCTCAACGACAGGGTTTGACACTGAAGCTTTCTTT. This codes for CASSTTGFDTEAFF.